This TCR beta chain derives from a study of tumour-infiltrating T cells in Burkitt lymphoma. At the level of the study: Repertoire clonality predicted overall and progression-free survival.

This CDR3 spans 14 amino acids. V trimming: 4 bases; J trimming: 7 bases; junction bases outside the gene matches: 7. CDR1 and CDR2 from the germline V gene are SGHTA and FQGNSA. TCRdb's copy holds only in-frame clones and misses some; the assay was immunoSEQ multiplex PCR. The table records just under 4,500 clones, 84% of them present only once. The sequenced material came from tumor tissue. The rearrangement joins TRBV7-2 to TRBJ1-5; the match to TRBD1 covers 7 bases. The sequence derives from a human donor with diffuse large B-cell lymphoma. Some clones in this sample may be carry-over from other donors' samples. CDR3 sequence reads: CASSSQQGNQPQHF. CDR3 nucleotides: TGTGCCAGCAGCTCGCAACAGGGGAACCAGCCCCAGCATTTT.